Below are 26 T cell receptor beta chains sequenced from a single sample in a study of identical twins. TCRdb re-called the 5' RACE reads with MiXCR, one entry per CDR3 protein. Of roughly 1,500,000 distinct CDR3 sequences detected, around 33% appear once; the ten largest clones hold more than 0.25%. Sequences were obtained from cord blood. These receptors came from a newborn girl in good health.

This clonotype was counted only a few times. A junction boundary mismatches the germline segment, possibly from a read error. The genes are TRBV20-1 and TRBJ2-7; D ambiguous. The germline CDR1 and CDR2 sequences are DFQATT and SNEGSKA (reference sequence). CDR3 size: 13 residues. CDR3: CSSRVGSSYEQYF. The CDR3 bases are TGCAGTTCTAGGGTGGGAAGCTCCTACGAGCAGTACTTC.

CDR3 nucleotide sequence: TGTGCCAGCAGCTTAGCGGACAGCCCTGTCCACGAGCAGTACTTC. This codes for CASSLADSPVHEQYF. The chain combines TRBV7-6 with TRBJ2-7, with D perhaps TRBD1 (6 bases). Between the trimmed V and J ends, which lost 0 bases and 5 bases, there was a span of 14 bases. The CDR3 consists of 15 residues. Germline V gives CDR1 SGHVS, CDR2 FNYEAQ.

This chain connects TRBV3-1 to TRBJ2-3; D is perhaps TRBD1 or TRBD2 (5 bases each). V was cut by 4 bases and J by 0 bases, with 23 bases left in between. The V gene's germline CDR1 is LGHDT and CDR2 YNNKEL (reference sequence). This CDR3 spans 19 amino acids. CDR3 protein: CASSRLGLQGLTSTDTQYF. Written as DNA, the CDR3 is TGTGCCAGCAGCCGGTTAGGACTCCAGGGTCTTACTAGCACAGATACGCAGTATTTT.

On this clonotype itself: At one of its ends the junction is not consistent with the germline gene, which may arise from a read error. The J gene is TRBJ2-3, the V gene TRBV9; 8 bases map to TRBD1. Per the germline V gene, CDR1 is SGDLS and CDR2 is YYNGEE. This CDR3 has 15 residues. CDR3 sequence (DNA): TGTGCCAGCAGCGTAGCAGCTAGTGGGACAGGTACGCAGTATTTT. As protein: CASSVAASGTGTQYF.

The rearrangement joins TRBV6-1 to TRBJ1-2; the D gene is possibly TRBD1 (5 bases). The CDR3 runs 13 residues. Trimming shortened V by 2 bases and J by 4 bases, and 8 bases separated the two germline ends. The germline gives CDR1 MNHNS, CDR2 SASEGT. The chain's CDR3 is CASSEPGFYGYTF. The CDR3 DNA follows: TGTGCCAGCAGTGAACCAGGGTTCTATGGCTACACCTTC.

This clonotype was seen more than once but under ten times. The chain carries TRBV5-1 and TRBJ2-1; D tentatively reads TRBD1 or TRBD2 (5 bases each). V lost 2 bases and J lost 5, with 14 bases in between. The CDR3 is 15 residues long. CDR1 and CDR2 (germline): SGHRS, YFSETQ. The CDR3 DNA follows: TGCGCCAGCAGCTTCCAGCCCGGGGCCCACAATGAGCAGTTCTTC. It yields the protein CASSFQPGAHNEQFF.

This clonotype was seen a handful of times. This sequence joins TRBV10-3 and TRBJ2-7; 9 positions match TRBD2. Germline assignment: CDR1 ENHRY and CDR2 SYGVKD. The CDR3 is 16 residues long. J was trimmed by 4 bases and V by 0 bases; bases with no gene match: 7. CDR3 coding DNA: TGTGCCATCAGTGAGTCTCCAGCGGCGGGGGGGTACGAGCAGTACTTC. This encodes CAISESPAAGGYEQYF.

About this clonotype itself: The junction does not match germline at one end; this may be a read error. This rearrangement joins TRBV7-2 to TRBJ1-1; D not resolved. This CDR3 has 13 amino acids. From germline, CDR1 is SGHTA and CDR2 FQGNSA. CDR3 DNA sequence: TGTGCCAGCAGCTTCCGGGATGCCACTGTAGCTTTCTTT. Its translation: CASSFRDATVAFF.

Remarks on this clonotype: At one end the junction does not follow the germline gene, possibly because of a read error. The chain links TRBV9 to TRBJ1-4; D unresolved. Per germline, CDR1 SGDLS and CDR2 YYNGEE. This CDR3 is built from 16 residues. CDR3 residues: CASSPRLAGGNEKPFF. The CDR3 coding sequence is TGTGCCAGCAGCCCCCGTCTTGCGGGCGGGAATGAAAAACCGTTTTTT. Filled out from reference TRBV9 and TRBJ1-4, the complete variable domain reads DSGVTQTPKHLITATGQRVTLRCSPRSGDLSVYWYQQSLDQGLQFLIQYYNGEERAKGNILERFSAQQFPDLHSELNLSSLELGDSALYFCASSPRLAGGNEKPFFGSGTQLSVL.

The rearrangement links TRBV7-2 to TRBJ2-1; 9 nucleotides agree with TRBD1. CDR1 is SGHTA and CDR2 is FQGNSA in the germline V gene. J was trimmed by 2 bases and V by 4 bases; bases with no gene match: 3. This CDR3 contains 15 residues. This CDR3 reads CASSYRGQTYNEQFF. The CDR3 nucleotides are TGTGCCAGCAGCTACAGGGGGCAAACCTACAATGAGCAGTTCTTC.

V and J are TRBV20-1 and TRBJ1-4; D gene unclear. The CDR3 consists of 10 residues. Trimming stripped 3 bases from V and 15 bases from J, with 11 bases between. Germline assignment: CDR1 DFQATT and CDR2 SNEGSKA (reference sequence). As DNA, the CDR3 is TGCAGTGCTAGGCGGTTAACAGTGTTTTTT. Amino acid sequence: CSARRLTVFF.

This clonotype was found many times. The V call is TRBV7-9, the J call TRBJ2-7; 8 positions agree with TRBD1. The CDR3 consists of 15 residues. The V gene's germline CDR1 is SEHNR and CDR2 FQNEAQ (reference sequence). Trimming removed 4 bases from V and 4 bases from J; junction bases left unmatched: 9. The CDR3 spells CASSSPGGELYEQYF. As DNA, the CDR3 is TGTGCCAGCAGCTCCCCAGGGGGCGAACTGTACGAGCAGTACTTC.

A few counts support this clonotype. This chain uses TRBV3-1 with TRBJ1-1, with TRBD1 as a possible D gene (5 bases). CDR1 is LGHDT, CDR2 YNNKEL, per germline (reference sequence). The CDR3 spans 14 residues. V shed 0 bases and J shed 3 bases, with 8 bases lying between them. The CDR3, as DNA: TGTGCCAGCAGCCAAGATGACAGATACACTGAAGCTTTCTTT. Protein product: CASSQDDRYTEAFF.

This clonotype was detected once. The rearrangement links TRBV4-1 to TRBJ1-4; D uncertain. Trimming shortened V by 3 bases and J by 7 bases, and 18 bases separated the two germline ends. Germline CDR1 and CDR2: MGHRA and YSYEKL. CDR3 size: 16 residues. CDR3 protein: CASSQDAVPGVEKLFF. The CDR3 DNA reads TGCGCCAGCAGCCAGGATGCCGTCCCAGGTGTTGAAAAACTGTTTTTT.

This clonotype was seen repeatedly, ten times or more. The rearrangement links TRBV10-3 to TRBJ1-2; tentatively, D is TRBD1 (6 bases). CDR1 and CDR2 (germline): ENHRY, SYGVKD. V was shortened by 1 base and J by 2 bases, with 8 bases between the two germline ends. This CDR3 spans 14 amino acids. CDR3 sequence (DNA): TGTGCCATCAGTGAGTGGGGACAAAACTATGGCTACACCTTC. It yields the protein CAISEWGQNYGYTF.

This clonotype was observed a few times. The chain links TRBV2 to TRBJ1-5, with D perhaps TRBD1 (5 bases). The CDR3 covers 14 residues. The germline V gene has CDR1 SNHLY and CDR2 FYNNEI. V lost 7 bases and J 5 bases, leaving 15 bases between the germline ends. The CDR3 protein is CASIPGTGYQPQHF. The CDR3 region has the DNA TGTGCCAGCATCCCGGGAACAGGATATCAGCCCCAGCATTTT.

There are a few counts of this clonotype. Since a much larger clone is just one base distant, this may be a read error. This CDR3 reads CASSLGVAGGQETQYF. The DNA for the CDR3 is TGTGCCAGCAGTTTAGGGGTAGCGGGGGGGCAAGAGACCCAGTACTTC. V gene TRBV12-3 or TRBV12-4 combines with J gene TRBJ2-5; 11 nucleotides match TRBD2. Germline trimming cut 1 base from V and 2 bases from J; bases unmatched to any gene: 3. There are 16 residues in the CDR3.

This clonotype was found many times. The chain carries TRBV9 and TRBJ2-3; the D gene is possibly TRBD2 (6 bases). The CDR3 is made up of 15 amino acids. The germline V gene encodes CDR1 SGDLS and CDR2 YYNGEE. V was shortened by 0 bases and J by 3 bases, with 11 bases between the two germline ends. The CDR3 nucleotides read TGTGCCAGCAGCGTAGTGGCGGGGCGGACAGATACGCAGTATTTT. Its protein product is CASSVVAGRTDTQYF.

This chain uses TRBV28 with TRBJ2-4, with D perhaps being TRBD1 or TRBD2 (5 bases each). With the DNA end fitting TRBJ2-7 better, the J assignment may be wrong. CDR1 and CDR2 from the germline V gene are MDHEN and SYDVKM. The CDR3 loop spans 14 amino acids. The CDR3 protein is CASSLYGAPYEQYF. The CDR3 region has the DNA TGTGCCAGCAGTTTATACGGGGCCCCCTACGAGCAGTACTTC.

The rearrangement joins TRBV29-1 to TRBJ1-1; tentatively, D is TRBD1 (6 bases). Germline V gene data show CDR1 as SQVTM and CDR2 as ANQGSEA. The CDR3 is made up of 14 amino acids. V dropped 4 bases and J dropped 6 bases, with 18 bases sitting between them. The CDR3 bases are TGCAGCGTTGGGGGGGGCAGGGCGAGCCCTGAAGCTTTCTTT. This translates into CSVGGGRASPEAFF.

This chain links TRBV7-2 with TRBJ2-3; D might be TRBD1 or TRBD2, each matching 5 bases. The ends were cut back, 2 bases at V and 5 bases at J, with 11 bases in the middle. Germline assignment: CDR1 SGHTA and CDR2 FQGNSA. The CDR3 contains 14 residues. The CDR3 loop is CASSLKGPEDTQYF. CDR3 nucleotide sequence: TGTGCCAGCAGCTTAAAGGGACCCGAAGATACGCAGTATTTT.

The rearrangement uses TRBV12-3 or TRBV12-4 and TRBJ2-1, with D possibly being TRBD1 or TRBD2 (7 bases each). V was clipped by 3 bases and J by 4 bases, with 16 bases between them. The CDR3 is 16 amino acids. The CDR3 DNA reads as TGTGCCAGCAGTTTTGGATGGCAGGGGGGGTACAATGAGCAGTTCTTC. It specifies CASSFGWQGGYNEQFF.

The chain uses TRBV15 and TRBJ1-5, with TRBD1 matching 7 bases. The V segment lost 0 bases and the J segment 3 bases; nucleotides outside the gene matches: 11. This CDR3 has 18 amino acids. The germline V gene encodes CDR1 LNHNV and CDR2 YYDKDF (reference sequence). The CDR3 is CATSREIDSQGYNQPQHF. In nucleotides, the CDR3 is TGTGCCACCAGCAGAGAGATTGACTCACAGGGGTACAATCAGCCCCAGCATTTT.

This clonotype was counted between two and nine times. V usage is TRBV6-2 or TRBV6-3 and J usage is TRBJ2-7, with D possibly matching TRBD1 (5 bases). Trimming removed 0 bases from V and 2 bases from J, with 11 bases in between. The CDR3 is 15 residues long. Germline V gene lookup returns CDR1 MNHEY and CDR2 SVGEGT. CDR3 sequence: CASSYSTAPTYEQYF. The CDR3 nucleotides are TGTGCCAGCAGTTACTCGACAGCACCCACCTACGAGCAGTACTTC.

This chain connects TRBV20-1 to TRBJ2-3; unclear D gene. Germline V gene lookup returns CDR1 DFQATT and CDR2 SNEGSKA (reference sequence). Deletions cut 4 bases from V and 0 bases from J, with 17 bases between. The CDR3 is made up of 16 amino acids. Here the CDR3 reads CSATRLLLTSTDTQYF. The DNA for the CDR3 is TGCAGTGCTACCCGCCTACTCCTGACTAGCACAGATACGCAGTATTTT.

A few counts support this clonotype. This rearrangement joins TRBV12-3 or TRBV12-4 to TRBJ2-7; perhaps D is TRBD1 or TRBD2 (7 bases each). This CDR3 spans 16 amino acids. The V end was cut by 1 base, the J end by 5 bases, with 18 bases between. The CDR3 here is CASSLELGGTEDEQYF. The CDR3 DNA reads TGTGCCAGCAGTTTAGAGTTGGGGGGGACAGAAGACGAGCAGTACTTC.